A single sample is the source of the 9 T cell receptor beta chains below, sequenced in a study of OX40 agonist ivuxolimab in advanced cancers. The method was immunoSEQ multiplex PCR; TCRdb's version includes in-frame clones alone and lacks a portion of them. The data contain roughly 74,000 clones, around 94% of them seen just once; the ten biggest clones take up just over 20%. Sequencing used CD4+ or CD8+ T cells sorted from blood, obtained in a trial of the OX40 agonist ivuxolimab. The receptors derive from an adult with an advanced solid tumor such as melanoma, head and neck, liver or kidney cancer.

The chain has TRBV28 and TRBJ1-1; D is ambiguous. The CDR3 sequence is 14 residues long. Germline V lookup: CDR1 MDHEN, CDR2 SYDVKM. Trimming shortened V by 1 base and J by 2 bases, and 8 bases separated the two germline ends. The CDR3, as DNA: TGTGCCAGCAGTTTATTCGGCAGCAACACTGAAGCTTTCTTT. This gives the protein CASSLFGSNTEAFF.

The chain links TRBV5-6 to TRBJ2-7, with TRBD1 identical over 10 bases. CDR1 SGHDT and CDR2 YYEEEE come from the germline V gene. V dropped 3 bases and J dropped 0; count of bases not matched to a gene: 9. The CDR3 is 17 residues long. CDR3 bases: TGTGCCAGCAGCTGGAGTCCCGGGACAGGGGTCTCCTACGAGCAGTACTTC. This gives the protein CASSWSPGTGVSYEQYF.

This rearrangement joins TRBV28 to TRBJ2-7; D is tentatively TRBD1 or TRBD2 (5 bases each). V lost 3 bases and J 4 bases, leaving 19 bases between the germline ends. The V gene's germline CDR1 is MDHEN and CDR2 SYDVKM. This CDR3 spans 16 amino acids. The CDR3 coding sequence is TGTGCCAGCAGTTTCCCAGCCGGGGACCGCCGGTACGAGCAGTACTTC. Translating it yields CASSFPAGDRRYEQYF.

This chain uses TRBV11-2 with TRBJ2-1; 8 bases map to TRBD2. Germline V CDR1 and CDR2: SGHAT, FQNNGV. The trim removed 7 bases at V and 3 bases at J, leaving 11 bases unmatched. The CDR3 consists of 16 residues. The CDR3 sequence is CASTVERLAGYNEQFF. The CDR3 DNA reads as TGTGCCAGCACCGTAGAGCGGCTAGCGGGCTACAATGAGCAGTTCTTC.

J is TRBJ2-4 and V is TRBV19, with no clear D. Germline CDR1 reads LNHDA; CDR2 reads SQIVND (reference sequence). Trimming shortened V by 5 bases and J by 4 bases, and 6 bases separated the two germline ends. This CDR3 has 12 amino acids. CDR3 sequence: CASSPSKNIQYF. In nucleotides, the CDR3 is TGTGCCAGTAGTCCCTCTAAAAACATTCAGTACTTC.

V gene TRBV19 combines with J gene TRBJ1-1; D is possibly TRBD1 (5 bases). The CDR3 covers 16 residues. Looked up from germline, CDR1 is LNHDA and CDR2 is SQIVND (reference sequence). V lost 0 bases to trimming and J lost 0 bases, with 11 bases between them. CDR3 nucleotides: TGTGCCAGTAGTATAGATCGGGGCAAAATGAACACTGAAGCTTTCTTT. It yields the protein CASSIDRGKMNTEAFF.

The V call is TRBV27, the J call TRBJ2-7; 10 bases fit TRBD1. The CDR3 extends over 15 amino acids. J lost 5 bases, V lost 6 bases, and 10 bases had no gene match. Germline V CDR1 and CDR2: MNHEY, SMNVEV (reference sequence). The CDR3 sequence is CASSRSGTGVNEQYF. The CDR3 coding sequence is TGTGCCAGCAGCCGGAGCGGGACAGGGGTCAACGAGCAGTACTTC.

The CDR3 sequence is CASSFNSNGGARYGYTF. The CDR3 bases are TGTGCCAGCAGTTTCAACTCAAACGGGGGGGCTCGCTATGGCTACACCTTC. The chain has TRBV28 and TRBJ1-2; a weak D match, TRBD1 (6 bases). The V and J ends lost 3 bases and 4 bases respectively, with 21 bases between them. The germline V gene has CDR1 MDHEN and CDR2 SYDVKM. This CDR3 comprises 17 residues.

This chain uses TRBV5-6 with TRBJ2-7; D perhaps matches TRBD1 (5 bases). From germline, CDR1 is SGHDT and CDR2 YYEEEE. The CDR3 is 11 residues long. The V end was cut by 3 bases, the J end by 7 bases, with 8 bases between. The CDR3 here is CASSSNREQYF. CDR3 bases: TGTGCCAGCAGCTCAAACAGGGAGCAGTACTTC.